This section outlines one T cell receptor (beta chain) sequence together with its context. Which antigen it targets is not known. No base qualities exist here, and no much larger clone lies one base off it. The data are from a study of CD8+CD57+ T cells in acquired aplastic anemia (dated by TCRdb to the late 2010s). Looking at the study overall: On average, sorted CD4+ and CD8+ cells yielded roughly 3.4 ug of extracted DNA, with a range of about 0.17 to 27.4 ug. Mean read counts for healthy donor samples were 8.5 million to 10.8 million for CD4+ cells and under 14 million for CD8+ cells. What the research found in general, with its limitations: Twenty-nine CD8+ CDR3 sequences were shared between patients and controls but appeared highly expressed in patients and within their immunodominant clones. Patients and healthy controls showed no significant difference in CD8+ Simpson's diversity (P=0.060).

V lost 4 bases and J lost 3 bases; the stretch between them is 16 bases long. Counted from cysteine to phenylalanine, this CDR3 has 15 amino acids. The kept DNA is CDR3 alone, 45 bases in frame from the first base. Genomic DNA was used as template for profiling of TCR beta VDJ combinations and CDR3 sequences. TCR repertoire sequencing was run on an Illumina HiSeq 2000. In the authors' own workflow: Repertoire assessment relied on Simpson's diversity index, CDR3 size and DJ length profiles, and TRBV/TRBJ rearrangement plots. The most abundant DNA sequence in the deep sequencing data was taken as the immunodominant clone. CDR3 amino acid sequences were screened for sharing across subjects and compared with published repertoires and the VDJdb database. The public sequencing data were trimmed at Q25 with fastp and processed into clonotypes with MiXCR by TCRdb, which kept only in-frame beta chains. Merged by CDR3 protein, the rows form single entries marked with the most common genes and DNA. The V and J calls here are based on TCRdb, not the publication. The sample table records some 170,000 distinct CDR3 sequences; 35% to 55% of these occur just once. 0.8% to 1.1% of the sample goes to the ten largest clones.

The study deep-sequenced TCR repertoires of sorted CD4+ and CD8+ blood T cells from severe aplastic anemia patients and healthy subjects. Ficoll-Paque density gradient centrifugation was used to isolate peripheral blood mononuclear cells. Before DNA extraction, CD4+ and CD8+ T cells were sorted by FACS or by magnetic beads. This TCR came from a human donor in good health. The sequence is built from TRBV12-3 or TRBV12-4 and TRBJ2-7; the D region possibly corresponds to TRBD2 (6 bases align). Sequencing input: sorted CD4+, CD8+, or CD8+CD57+ T cells (not recorded which) from PBMCs. The nucleotide sequence reads TGTGCCAGCAGTTACTCCAGGGACTTCGTCTACGAGCAGTACTTC. It translates as CASSYSRDFVYEQYF.